The clone carrying this TCR beta chain was counted between two and nine times. Antigen: not known. The length of the CDR3 is 18 residues. Trimming at V came to 5 bases and at J to 1 base, leaving 11 bases not matched to a gene. The germline V gene encodes CDR1 SGHKS and CDR2 YYEKEE (reference sequence). The source of the sample is a study of OX40 agonist ivuxolimab in advanced cancers. Study-level information: The diagnoses of dose-escalation patients were hepatocellular carcinoma, melanoma, renal cell or head and neck cancer. A history of anti-PD-1, anti-PD-L1 or anti-CTLA-4 therapy was acceptable, and 40% had some.

Assay: immunoSEQ multiplex PCR; the TCRdb copy retains only in-frame clones and omits some. This sample has 77,000 or so clones, with more than 80% found just once. Study-wide results and caveats: At 0.1 to 3.0 mg/kg and by week 6, CD4+ and CD8+ T cells in the blood had expanded clonally.

This receptor was taken from an adult with an advanced solid tumor such as melanoma, head and neck, liver or kidney cancer. The chain links TRBV5-5 to TRBJ2-6; 8 nucleotides match TRBD1. This specimen was CD4+ or CD8+ T cells sorted from blood, taken in a trial of the OX40 agonist ivuxolimab. The CDR3 DNA is TGTGCCAGCAGTTCACCGGGACAGGCACCTTCTGGGGCCAACGTCCTGACTTTC. Protein sequence: CASSSPGQAPSGANVLTF.